A selection of T cell receptor beta chains follows, all from one sample in a study of T-cell memory formation after mild COVID-19. One entry per CDR3 protein, called by TCRdb with MiXCR from the 5' RACE reads. The data show roughly 240,000 distinct CDR3 sequences, over 15% seen once. Sample: PBMCs or a T cell subset sorted from them (not recorded which). These receptors came from an adult woman who had mild COVID-19 (a few samples of this study predate the infection). Cell type and time point are not known. Both conserved end residues are part of each CDR3. D genes are given only for firm matches. Clone size is shown for a subset of rows, as once, few, many or a class of expanded clone.

DNA: TGTGCCAGCAGTTACTCCTTCCTAGCGGGAGAGCCGGACATTCAGTACTTC; CDR3: CASSYSFLAGEPDIQYF; J: TRBJ2-4; size: NA; D: TRBD2; V: TRBV6-5
DNA: TGTGCCAGCAGCCAACCCAGGCGGGGGGTCTCAGAGACCCAGTACTTC; CDR3: CASSQPRRGVSETQYF; J: TRBJ2-5; size: NA; D: TRBD2; V: TRBV3-1
DNA: TGTGCCAGCAGCTTCAGTACAGGGCTGGAGACCCAGTACTTC; CDR3: CASSFSTGLETQYF; J: TRBJ2-5; size: few; D: NA; V: TRBV7-2
DNA: TGCGCCAGCAGCCCCGGGGGGCGGGACACAGATACGCAGTATTTT; CDR3: CASSPGGRDTDTQYF; J: TRBJ2-3; size: few; D: NA; V: TRBV5-1
DNA: TGCGCCAGCAGCACCGGACAGGACTTAGCCAAAAACATTCAGTACTTC; CDR3: CASSTGQDLAKNIQYF; J: TRBJ2-4; size: few; D: TRBD1; V: TRBV5-1
DNA: TGCGCCAGCAGATTGGAGGGTCCATCTAACTATGGCTACACCTTC; CDR3: CASRLEGPSNYGYTF; J: TRBJ1-2; size: few; D: NA; V: TRBV5-1
DNA: TGTGCCAGCAGTCACCGGGTCAGGGGCAGTCAGCCCCAGCATTTT; CDR3: CASSHRVRGSQPQHF; J: TRBJ1-5; size: NA; D: NA; V: TRBV6-2/TRBV6-3
DNA: TGTGCCAGCAGCTTAGTTCGGGCATCTGGAAACACCATATATTTT; CDR3: CASSLVRASGNTIYF; J: TRBJ1-3; size: NA; D: NA; V: TRBV7-2
DNA: TGCAGCGTTGACTCAGGGCTGAGAGGCTACACCTTC; CDR3: CSVDSGLRGYTF; J: TRBJ1-2; size: NA; D: NA; V: TRBV29-1
DNA: TGTGCCACTGGAGTCGGCAATCAGCCCCAGCATTTT; CDR3: CATGVGNQPQHF; J: TRBJ1-5; size: NA; D: NA; V: TRBV12-3/TRBV12-4
DNA: TGCGCCAGCAGCCCCGGTGGCCAGGGGGAGACCCAGTACTTC; CDR3: CASSPGGQGETQYF; J: TRBJ2-5; size: few; D: NA; V: TRBV5-1
DNA: TGTGCCAGCAGCACAGACAGGGGGCCAACGCAGGAGCAGTTCTTC; CDR3: CASSTDRGPTQEQFF; J: TRBJ2-1; size: few; D: TRBD1; V: TRBV7-2
DNA: TGTGCCATCAGCCTGACACAGGGGGCTAATTCACCCCTCCACTTT; CDR3: CAISLTQGANSPLHF; J: TRBJ1-6; size: few; D: TRBD1; V: TRBV10-3
DNA: TGTGCCAGCAGGGACAGACCCGGGGAGCTGTTTTTT; CDR3: CASRDRPGELFF; J: TRBJ2-2; size: NA; D: NA; V: TRBV6-5
DNA: TGTGCCAGCAGCTTTGGCCCCGCGTTAGGGGGCTTTGGGGCTTTCTTT; CDR3: CASSFGPALGGFGAFF; J: TRBJ1-1; size: NA; D: TRBD1; V: TRBV5-5
DNA: TGTGCCATCAGTGAGTCATCCAACACCGGGGAGCTGTTTTTT; CDR3: CAISESSNTGELFF; J: TRBJ2-2; size: few; D: NA; V: TRBV10-3
DNA: TGTGCCAGCAGTTCCGGGGTGGAGTCCTACGAGCAGTACTTC; CDR3: CASSSGVESYEQYF; J: TRBJ2-7; size: few; D: NA; V: TRBV12-3/TRBV12-4
DNA: TGTGCCAGCAGTTCCCGACGGAAAGAGACCCAGTACTTC; CDR3: CASSSRRKETQYF; J: TRBJ2-5; size: few; D: NA; V: TRBV6-5
DNA: TGTGCCAGCAGCCCCCTCGGCGGGAGGAGGAACGAGCAGTACTTC; CDR3: CASSPLGGRRNEQYF; J: TRBJ2-7; size: many; D: TRBD2; V: TRBV6-2/TRBV6-3
DNA: TGTGCCAGCATCGCGACGGGGGGCTCCTACAATGAGCAGTTCTTC; CDR3: CASIATGGSYNEQFF; J: TRBJ2-1; size: many; D: TRBD2; V: TRBV6-5
DNA: TGCGCCAGCAGCCGGGGACAGGGGAACACTGAAGCTTTCTTT; CDR3: CASSRGQGNTEAFF; J: TRBJ1-1; size: many; D: TRBD1; V: TRBV5-1
DNA: TGTGCCAGCAGCTCTCCCTCCGTGGGCAATCAGCCCCAGCATTTT; CDR3: CASSSPSVGNQPQHF; J: TRBJ1-5; size: few; D: NA; V: TRBV6-2/TRBV6-3
DNA: TGTGCCAGGCGGGACACCCCATACGAGCAGTACTTC; CDR3: CARRDTPYEQYF; J: TRBJ2-7; size: many; D: NA; V: TRBV12-3/TRBV12-4
DNA: TGTGCCAGCAGTTTAGGGAGTAGCAATCAGCCCCAGCATTTT; CDR3: CASSLGSSNQPQHF; J: TRBJ1-5; size: NA; D: NA; V: TRBV12-3/TRBV12-4
DNA: TGCGCCAGCACCCCCGGACTAGGCGGTTTTGGGGAGACCCAGTACTTC; CDR3: CASTPGLGGFGETQYF; J: TRBJ2-5; size: NA; D: TRBD2; V: TRBV5-1
DNA: TGTGCCAGCAGTTTGGACTCAACAGATCCGCAGTATTTT; CDR3: CASSLDSTDPQYF; J: TRBJ2-3; size: few; D: NA; V: TRBV6-2/TRBV6-3
DNA: TGTGCCAGCAGTTTAGATATAGCAGGGGTCCGCACAGATACGCAGTATTTT; CDR3: CASSLDIAGVRTDTQYF; J: TRBJ2-3; size: few; D: NA; V: TRBV12-3/TRBV12-4
DNA: TGCAGTGCGCTACAGGGGGCGCGGCCCCAGCATTTT; CDR3: CSALQGARPQHF; J: TRBJ1-5; size: NA; D: TRBD1; V: TRBV20-1
DNA: TGTGCCAGCAGTACTAGGACAGCCTCCTACGAGCAGTACTTC; CDR3: CASSTRTASYEQYF; J: TRBJ2-7; size: NA; D: NA; V: TRBV12-3/TRBV12-4
DNA: TGCAGTGCTCCCACCTCTGGTTTGGATGAGCAGTTCTTC; CDR3: CSAPTSGLDEQFF; J: TRBJ2-1; size: few; D: NA; V: TRBV20-1
DNA: TGTGCCAGCAGCCAAACGTCCCCCAGCCTTCCCCCCCCAGATACGCAGTATTTT; CDR3: CASSQTSPSLPPPDTQYF; J: TRBJ2-3; size: NA; D: NA; V: TRBV4-2
DNA: TGTGCCAGCAGCCGGACTAGCGGGAGGGCTAGCACAGATACGCAGTATTTT; CDR3: CASSRTSGRASTDTQYF; J: TRBJ2-3; size: few; D: TRBD2; V: TRBV9
DNA: TGTGCCAGCAGTTCCGGGACACCAAACTATGGCTACACCTTC; CDR3: CASSSGTPNYGYTF; J: TRBJ1-2; size: few; D: NA; V: TRBV6-6
DNA: TGCGCCAGCAGCCCCCTGGGCTCCTACGAGCAGTACTTC; CDR3: CASSPLGSYEQYF; J: TRBJ2-7; size: many; D: NA; V: TRBV10-2
DNA: TGTGCCAGCAGCCCCCGGACTAGCGGGAGGAATACGCAGTATTTT; CDR3: CASSPRTSGRNTQYF; J: TRBJ2-3; size: NA; D: TRBD2; V: TRBV5-4
DNA: TGCGCCAGCATGCTAGGGGGCGCGGGCAATGAGCAGTTCTTC; CDR3: CASMLGGAGNEQFF; J: TRBJ2-1; size: NA; D: TRBD1; V: TRBV5-1
DNA: TGTGCCAGCAGCTCCGATGGGCGCGGGAGGGACGGTGTGAAGACCCAGTACTTC; CDR3: CASSSDGRGRDGVKTQYF; J: TRBJ2-5; size: many; D: TRBD2; V: TRBV7-9
DNA: TGCAGTGTTAAACTAGGGACAGGGATGGCCACAGATACGCAGTATTTT; CDR3: CSVKLGTGMATDTQYF; J: TRBJ2-3; size: NA; D: TRBD1; V: TRBV20-1
DNA: TGTGCCAGCAGACCTCAAACCTATCCGTTCTTTAGTCTGGACACAGATACGCAGTATTTT; CDR3: CASRPQTYPFFSLDTDTQYF; J: TRBJ2-3; size: many; D: NA; V: TRBV12-3/TRBV12-4
DNA: TGTGCCAGCAGTTACTCGGGGACCCGTTGGTTCTTC; CDR3: CASSYSGTRWFF; J: TRBJ2-1; size: many; D: NA; V: TRBV6-5